This TCR beta chain was sequenced in a study of blood T cell repertoires in COVID-19. Across the whole study: COVID-19 samples from acute and convalescent phases originated in the United States, Italy and Spain.

Trimming stripped 8 bases from V and 4 bases from J, with 9 bases between. CDR3 size: 12 residues. Germline V gives CDR1 MDHEN, CDR2 SYDVKM. In the original analysis: Reference gene primers were amplified, and this amplification served to estimate nucleated cell counts. The method was immunoSEQ multiplex PCR; TCRdb's version includes in-frame clones alone and lacks a portion of them. That table is the source of V, J and clone size, and D and trimming were worked out from the DNA. Among about 110,000 clones, approximately 80% were seen once, and the ten largest hold 6.2%. The source is a man older than 75 with COVID-19, enrolled during active disease. The specimen sequenced was peripheral blood. The chain uses TRBV28 and TRBJ1-5; D gene unclear. CDR3 region: CASLSVNQPQHF. CDR3 in DNA: TGTGCCAGCCTGTCGGTTAATCAGCCCCAGCATTTT.